These 26 T cell receptor beta chains were sequenced from one sample in a study of blood T cells in healthy people across ages. Using a J-beta primer mix together with a sample-barcoded 5' primer, a second PCR was run for 7 to 11 cycles. TCRdb re-analysed the 5' RACE reads in MiXCR, keeping a single row per CDR3 protein. The sample carries 700,000 to 850,000 distinct CDR3 sequences, less than 70% recorded once. The sequenced sample was blood. The source is an elderly man in good health.

The rearrangement links TRBV4-2 to TRBJ1-1; D may be TRBD1 (6 bases). Trimming removed 0 bases from V and 5 bases from J, with 16 bases in between. In germline, CDR1 is LGHNA, CDR2 YNFKEQ. This CDR3 is 16 amino acids long. The CDR3 DNA reads as TGTGCCAGCAGCCAAGATTTCGCCAGGGGTATGACTGAAGCTTTCTTT. It translates to CASSQDFARGMTEAFF.

The chain joins TRBV6-5 to TRBJ2-1, with D perhaps TRBD1 (6 bases). Trimming removed 6 bases from V and 0 bases from J, with 12 bases in between. CDR3 length: 15 residues. Germline assignment: CDR1 MNHEY and CDR2 SVGAGI. CDR3 protein: CASRLQGPSYNEQFF. The CDR3 nucleotides read TGTGCCAGCAGGCTACAGGGCCCCTCCTACAATGAGCAGTTCTTC.

The chain has TRBV29-1 and TRBJ2-1; tentative D call: TRBD2 (7 bases). The CDR3 runs 13 residues. V was shortened by 7 bases and J by 4 bases, with 14 bases between the two germline ends. Looked up from germline, CDR1 is SQVTM and CDR2 is ANQGSEA. The CDR3 DNA reads as TGCAGCGGGGGGGGCCTCGGGTACAATGAGCAGTTCTTC. It translates to CSGGGLGYNEQFF.

This clonotype occurred once. This chain joins TRBV21-1 and TRBJ2-5. TRBV21-1 is a pseudogene locus. This CDR3 spans 15 amino acids. The DNA for the CDR3 is TGTGCCAGCAGCAAATGCACAGAGTACCTAGAGACCCAGTACTTC. It codes for CASSKCTEYLETQYF.

This clonotype appeared once. The chain is built from TRBV4-1 and TRBJ1-3; D is unresolved. The length of the CDR3 is 15 residues. Deletions cut 0 bases from V and 4 bases from J, with 10 bases between. The germline V gene has CDR1 MGHRA and CDR2 YSYEKL. CDR3 nucleotides: TGCGCCAGCAGCCAAGAAGCCCTTCTCGGAAACACCATATATTTT. It is translated as CASSQEALLGNTIYF.

This rearrangement joins TRBV24-1 to TRBJ2-1, with TRBD1 identical over 7 bases. J was trimmed by 10 bases and V by 4 bases; bases with no gene match: 9. The CDR3 covers 14 residues. Germline assignment: CDR1 KGHDR and CDR2 SFDVKD. CDR3 DNA: TGTGCCACCAGTGAAGCTGGACTGACAGGGGAGCAGTTCTTC. Amino acids: CATSEAGLTGEQFF.

Points on this clonotype: A much bigger clone sits one base away, suggesting this may be a read error. J is TRBJ2-1 and V is TRBV10-3; unclear D gene. The CDR3 runs to 15 residues. Germline V gene data show CDR1 as ENHRY and CDR2 as SYGVKD. The CDR3: CSISEPTLGNNEQFF. CDR3 nucleotides: TGTTCCATCAGTGAGCCCACCCTGGGAAACAATGAGCAGTTCTTC.

In this sample, this clonotype turned up a few times. The chain couples TRBV6-5 to TRBJ2-5; no firm D call. This CDR3 is 11 amino acids long. Germline V CDR1 and CDR2: MNHEY, SVGAGI. V lost 1 base, J lost 7 bases, and 4 bases lay in between. The CDR3 sequence is CASSYYGTQYF. CDR3 in DNA: TGTGCCAGCAGTTACTACGGGACCCAGTACTTC.

This clonotype turned up a few times. The chain uses TRBV12-3 or TRBV12-4 and TRBJ2-6; perhaps TRBD1 as D (6 bases). CDR3 length: 14 residues. V was shortened by 3 bases and J by 8 bases, with 11 bases between the two germline ends. CDR3 amino acids: CASSFLGGTNVLTF. CDR3 nucleotide sequence: TGTGCCAGCAGTTTTCTTGGGGGCACCAACGTCCTGACTTTC.

The chain has TRBV20-1 and TRBJ2-7; D uncertain. The germline CDR1 and CDR2 sequences are DFQATT and SNEGSKA (reference sequence). The V end lost 6 bases, the J end lost 3 bases, and 18 bases lay between the germline ends. CDR3 length equals 14 residues. In DNA form, the CDR3 reads TGCAGTGCCGTCAACACCGAAAAAAACTACGAGCAGTACTTC. Amino acids: CSAVNTEKNYEQYF.

V gene TRBV7-9 combines with J gene TRBJ2-4; tentatively, D is TRBD1 or TRBD2 (5 bases each). The V end lost 5 bases, the J end lost 13 bases, and 18 bases lay between the germline ends. Germline loops: CDR1 SEHNR, CDR2 FQNEAQ (reference sequence). The CDR3 covers 13 residues. The CDR3 DNA is TGTGCCAGCAGCCCAGGGCTTCGGGGTCGACAGTACTTC. Protein product: CASSPGLRGRQYF.

The chain joins TRBV21-1 to TRBJ2-5. With the DNA end fitting TRBJ2-7 better, the J assignment may be wrong. TRBV21-1 is classified as a pseudogene. The CDR3 sequence is 15 residues long. The DNA for the CDR3 is TGTGCCAGCAGCAAAGCACCGACCTTAACCTACGAGCAGTACTTC. It specifies CASSKAPTLTYEQYF.

The chain has TRBV7-2 and TRBJ2-3, with 11 nucleotides matching TRBD2. The junction had 15 bases not matched to a gene; V was cut back by 5 bases and J by 5 bases. The germline gives CDR1 SGHTA, CDR2 FQGNSA. The length of the CDR3 is 18 residues. DNA of the CDR3: TGTGCCAGCAGCACCCGGACTAGCGGGCTTACCCTGGGAGATACGCAGTATTTT. It specifies CASSTRTSGLTLGDTQYF.

This chain connects TRBV20-1 to TRBJ2-4; 12 positions agree with TRBD2. The J call may be faulty, since TRBJ2-7 better matches the DNA end. CDR1 is DFQATT, CDR2 SNEGSKA, per germline (reference sequence). CDR3 length: 15 residues. The CDR3 loop reads CSASRGLAGSYEQYF. The CDR3 bases are TGCAGTGCTAGTCGCGGACTAGCGGGAAGCTACGAGCAGTACTTC.

This chain uses TRBV5-6 with TRBJ2-1; 13 bases match TRBD2. The ends lost 4 bases at V and 15 bases at J; junction bases unmatched: 13. This CDR3 region has 15 residues. Germline V gene sequence: CDR1 SGHDT, CDR2 YYEEEE. Here the CDR3 DNA reads TGTGCCAGCAGCCGATCCGGGACTAGCGGGGAAATTCGGTTCTTC. This codes for CASSRSGTSGEIRFF.

This clonotype was picked up one time. The chain combines TRBV27 with TRBJ2-7; the match to TRBD2 covers 7 bases. The CDR3 extends over 16 amino acids. Germline trimming cut 2 bases from V and 1 base from J; bases unmatched to any gene: 8. Germline CDR1 and CDR2: MNHEY and SMNVEV (reference sequence). CDR3: CASSLRATSRSYEQYF. The CDR3 nucleotides are TGTGCCAGCAGTTTACGCGCGACTAGCAGATCCTACGAGCAGTACTTC.

The chain is built from TRBV28 and TRBJ2-4; 11 positions agree with TRBD2. Trimming took 5 bases from V and 6 from J; bases not matched to a gene: 6. Germline V gives CDR1 MDHEN, CDR2 SYDVKM. The CDR3 contains 15 residues. CDR3 residues: CASSPAGTSGNIQYF. The CDR3 bases are TGTGCCAGCAGTCCTGCAGGGACTAGCGGAAACATTCAGTACTTC.

In its sample, this clonotype was seen once. The chain carries TRBV30 and TRBJ2-7, with D perhaps matching TRBD2 (6 bases). Germline-derived CDR1 and CDR2 are GTSNPN and SVGIG (reference sequence). Deletions cut 6 bases from V and 0 bases from J, with 18 bases between. The CDR3 is 15 residues long. The CDR3 spells CACRVSGETSYEQYF. The CDR3 DNA is TGTGCCTGCAGAGTATCGGGGGAGACCTCCTACGAGCAGTACTTC. The full variable domain, rest sourced from reference TRBV30 and TRBJ2-7, is SQTIHQWPATLVQPVGSPLSLECTVEGTSNPNLYWYRQAAGRGLQLLFYSVGIGQISSEVPQNLSASRPQDRQFILSSKKLLLSDSGFYLCACRVSGETSYEQYFGPGTRLTVT.

This chain connects TRBV15 to TRBJ1-5; TRBD1 might be the D (5 bases). The CDR3 runs 16 residues. CDR1 is LNHNV and CDR2 is YYDKDF in the germline V gene (reference sequence). V gave up 4 bases and J gave up 2 bases, with 15 bases separating them. The CDR3 here is CATSKPGTGGNQPQHF. For the CDR3, the DNA is TGTGCCACCAGCAAGCCGGGGACTGGGGGCAATCAGCCCCAGCATTTT.

The table lists this clonotype with a few counts. Its ends do not fully match the called genes, so a read error is possible. The chain recombines TRBV20-1 with TRBJ2-1; D may be TRBD1 (6 bases). Germline V lookup: CDR1 DFQATT, CDR2 SNEGSKA (reference sequence). The CDR3 spans 15 residues. CDR3 coding DNA: TGTAGTGCTAGAGATCCAGGGGTCTCCTACAATGAGCAGTTCTTC. Translated, it gives CSARDPGVSYNEQFF.

Only one count was recorded for this clonotype. This chain uses TRBV2 with TRBJ2-3; 9 bases fit TRBD1. Germline CDR1 SNHLY, CDR2 FYNNEI. With V trimmed by 5 bases and J by 3 bases, 6 bases remained unmatched. CDR3 length: 15 residues. CDR3 coding DNA: TGTGCCAGCAGTTGGGACAGGGAGGAGACAGATACGCAGTATTTT. Protein product: CASSWDREETDTQYF.

The rearrangement joins TRBV3-1 to TRBJ2-1; 7 bases match TRBD2. This CDR3 region has 15 residues. J gave up 6 bases and V 6 bases, and 11 bases lay outside the gene matches. In germline, CDR1 is LGHDT, CDR2 YNNKEL (reference sequence). The CDR3 bases are TGTGCCAGCAGTCGAGGAGCGGGAAACATCAATGAGCAGTTCTTC. Amino acids: CASSRGAGNINEQFF.

The chain has TRBV7-2 and TRBJ1-4; no definite D call. The V gene lost 5 bases and the J gene lost 8 bases, with 21 bases spanning the gap. Per germline, CDR1 SGHTA and CDR2 FQGNSA. This CDR3 spans 16 amino acids. CDR3 in DNA: TGTGCCAGCAGCCCCGAACTGGAGAGGGCCACCGAAAAACTGTTTTTT. Protein sequence: CASSPELERATEKLFF.

The chain couples TRBV7-9 to TRBJ2-1, with TRBD1 matching over 7 bases. Trimming at V came to 1 base and at J to 8 bases, leaving 5 bases not matched to a gene. There are 14 residues in the CDR3. Germline values: CDR1 SEHNR, CDR2 FQNEAQ (reference sequence). The CDR3 reads CASSLDRQGDEQFF. In DNA, the CDR3 is TGTGCCAGCAGCTTAGACAGGCAGGGGGATGAGCAGTTCTTC.

This clonotype was found many times. The chain has TRBV5-5 and TRBJ2-1, with D uncertain. Trimming stripped 4 bases from V and 5 bases from J, with 10 bases between. Per germline, CDR1 SGHKS and CDR2 YYEKEE (reference sequence). The CDR3 covers 13 residues. The CDR3 loop reads CASSAGPHNEQFF. The CDR3 region has the DNA TGTGCCAGCAGCGCCGGACCCCACAATGAGCAGTTCTTC.

The chain carries TRBV7-2 and TRBJ2-2; 11 bases are shared with TRBD2. Germline lookup yields CDR1 SGHTA and CDR2 FQGNSA. CDR3 length: 15 amino acids. The J segment lost 7 bases and the V segment lost 5 bases, leaving 6 bases of the junction unmatched. CDR3 region: CASSRLAGGLGELFF. CDR3 sequence (DNA): TGTGCCAGCAGCCGTCTAGCGGGAGGACTCGGGGAGCTGTTTTTT.